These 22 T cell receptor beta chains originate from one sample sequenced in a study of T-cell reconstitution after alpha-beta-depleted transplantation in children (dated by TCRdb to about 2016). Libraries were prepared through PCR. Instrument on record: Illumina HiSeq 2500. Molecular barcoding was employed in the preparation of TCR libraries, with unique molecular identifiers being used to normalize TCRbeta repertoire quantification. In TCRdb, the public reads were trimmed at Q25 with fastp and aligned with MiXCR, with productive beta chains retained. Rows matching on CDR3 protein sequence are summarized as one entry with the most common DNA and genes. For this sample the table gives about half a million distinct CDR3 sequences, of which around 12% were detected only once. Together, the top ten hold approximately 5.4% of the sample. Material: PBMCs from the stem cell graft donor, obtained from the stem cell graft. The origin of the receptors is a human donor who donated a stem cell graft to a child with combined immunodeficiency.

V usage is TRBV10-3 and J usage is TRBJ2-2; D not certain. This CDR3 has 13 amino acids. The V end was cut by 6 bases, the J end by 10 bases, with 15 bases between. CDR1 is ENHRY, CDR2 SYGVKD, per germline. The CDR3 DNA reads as TGTGCCATCAGCGAACCGGGCCGGCTGGAGCTGTTTTTT. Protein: CAISEPGRLELFF.

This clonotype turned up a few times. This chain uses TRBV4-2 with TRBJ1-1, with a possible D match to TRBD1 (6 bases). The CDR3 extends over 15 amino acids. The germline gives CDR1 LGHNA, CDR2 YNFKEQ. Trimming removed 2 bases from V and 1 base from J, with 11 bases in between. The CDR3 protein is CASSQRIRGNTEAFF. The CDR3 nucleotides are TGTGCCAGCAGCCAACGTATCAGGGGGAACACTGAAGCTTTCTTT.

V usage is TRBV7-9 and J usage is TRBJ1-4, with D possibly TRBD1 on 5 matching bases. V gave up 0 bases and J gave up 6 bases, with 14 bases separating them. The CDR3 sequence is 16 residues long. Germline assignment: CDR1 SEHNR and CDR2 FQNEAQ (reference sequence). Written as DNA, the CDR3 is TGTGCCAGCAGCTTAGCTCCGGGGGAGGTAGATGAAAAACTGTTTTTT. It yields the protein CASSLAPGEVDEKLFF.

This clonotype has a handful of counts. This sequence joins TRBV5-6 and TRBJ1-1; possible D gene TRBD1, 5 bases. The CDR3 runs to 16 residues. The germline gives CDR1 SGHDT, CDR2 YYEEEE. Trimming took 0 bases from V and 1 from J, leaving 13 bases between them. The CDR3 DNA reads TGTGCCAGCAGCTTGGTGGTTTCGGGGGGGAACACTGAAGCTTTCTTT. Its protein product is CASSLVVSGGNTEAFF.

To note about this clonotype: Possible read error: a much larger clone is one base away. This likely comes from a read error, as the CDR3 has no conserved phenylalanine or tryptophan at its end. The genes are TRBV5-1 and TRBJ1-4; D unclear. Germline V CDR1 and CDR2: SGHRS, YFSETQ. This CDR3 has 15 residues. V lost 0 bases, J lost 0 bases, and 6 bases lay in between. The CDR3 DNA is TGCGCCAGCAGCTTGGCGGGGACAACTAATGAAAAACTGTTTTGT. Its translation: CASSLAGTTNEKLFC.

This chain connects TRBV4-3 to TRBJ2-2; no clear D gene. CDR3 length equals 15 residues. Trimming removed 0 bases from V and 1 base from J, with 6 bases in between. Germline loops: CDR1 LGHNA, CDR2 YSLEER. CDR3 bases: TGCGCCAGCAGCCAAGACCCAGGGAACACCGGGGAGCTGTTTTTT. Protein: CASSQDPGNTGELFF.

The CDR3 protein is CAISESGVGTATDTQYF. CDR3 sequence (DNA): TGTGCCATCAGTGAGTCAGGTGTCGGGACAGCCACAGATACGCAGTATTTT. V and J are TRBV10-3 and TRBJ2-3; 7 bases are a match to TRBD1. Losses at the gene ends were 0 bases for V and 2 bases for J; bases not matched to a gene: 8. In germline, CDR1 is ENHRY, CDR2 SYGVKD. The CDR3 covers 17 residues.

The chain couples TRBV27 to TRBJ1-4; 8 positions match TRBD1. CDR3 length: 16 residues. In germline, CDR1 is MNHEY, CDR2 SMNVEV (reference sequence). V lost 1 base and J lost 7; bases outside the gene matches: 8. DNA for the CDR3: TGTGCCAGCAGTTTATTCCCCCGAGGACAGGGTGAAAAACTGTTTTTT. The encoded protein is CASSLFPRGQGEKLFF.

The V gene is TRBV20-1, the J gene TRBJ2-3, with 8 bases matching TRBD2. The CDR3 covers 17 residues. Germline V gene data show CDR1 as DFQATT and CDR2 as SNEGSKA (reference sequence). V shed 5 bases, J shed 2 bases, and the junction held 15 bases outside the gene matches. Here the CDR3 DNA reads TGCAGTGCTGTAACCACCGGACTAGCTAGAATCACAGATACGCAGTATTTT. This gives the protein CSAVTTGLARITDTQYF.

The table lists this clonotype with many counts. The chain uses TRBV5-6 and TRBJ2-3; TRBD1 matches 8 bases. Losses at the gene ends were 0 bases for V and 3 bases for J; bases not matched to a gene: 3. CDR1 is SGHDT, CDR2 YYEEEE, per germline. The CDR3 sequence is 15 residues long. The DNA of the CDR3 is TGTGCCAGCAGCTTGGCAACAGGGGGAACAGATACGCAGTATTTT. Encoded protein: CASSLATGGTDTQYF.

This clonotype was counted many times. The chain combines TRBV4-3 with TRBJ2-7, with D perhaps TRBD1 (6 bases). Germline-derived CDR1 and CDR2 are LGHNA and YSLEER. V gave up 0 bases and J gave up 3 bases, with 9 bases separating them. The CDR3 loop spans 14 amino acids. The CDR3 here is CASSQDRGDYEQYF. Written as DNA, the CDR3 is TGCGCCAGCAGCCAAGACAGGGGAGACTACGAGCAGTACTTC.

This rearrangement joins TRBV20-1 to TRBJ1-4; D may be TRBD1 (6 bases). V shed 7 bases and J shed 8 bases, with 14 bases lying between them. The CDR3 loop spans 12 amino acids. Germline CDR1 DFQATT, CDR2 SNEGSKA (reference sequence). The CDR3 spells CSVAPTGEKLFF. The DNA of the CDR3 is TGCAGTGTTGCGCCCACAGGGGAAAAACTGTTTTTT.

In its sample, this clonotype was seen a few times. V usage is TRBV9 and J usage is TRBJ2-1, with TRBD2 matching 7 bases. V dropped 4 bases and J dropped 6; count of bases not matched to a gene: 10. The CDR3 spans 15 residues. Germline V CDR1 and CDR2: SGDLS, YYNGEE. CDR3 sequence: CASSRSGALSNEQFF. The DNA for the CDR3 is TGTGCCAGCAGCCGAAGCGGGGCTTTGAGCAATGAGCAGTTCTTC.

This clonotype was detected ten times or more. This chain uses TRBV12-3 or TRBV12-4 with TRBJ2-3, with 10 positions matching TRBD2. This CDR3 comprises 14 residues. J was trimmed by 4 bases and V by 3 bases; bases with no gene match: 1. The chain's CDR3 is CASSLSGGADTQYF. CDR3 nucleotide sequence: TGTGCCAGCAGTTTGAGCGGGGGGGCAGATACGCAGTATTTT.

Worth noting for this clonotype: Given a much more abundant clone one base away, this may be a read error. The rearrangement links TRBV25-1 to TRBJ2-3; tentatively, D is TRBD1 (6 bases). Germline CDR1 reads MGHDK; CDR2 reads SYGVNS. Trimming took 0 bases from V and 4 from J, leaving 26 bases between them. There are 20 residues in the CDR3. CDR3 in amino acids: CASSEYFMGHEGRGADTQYF. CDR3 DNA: TGTGCCAGCAGTGAATATTTCATGGGACATGAAGGACGGGGCGCAGATACGCAGTATTTT.

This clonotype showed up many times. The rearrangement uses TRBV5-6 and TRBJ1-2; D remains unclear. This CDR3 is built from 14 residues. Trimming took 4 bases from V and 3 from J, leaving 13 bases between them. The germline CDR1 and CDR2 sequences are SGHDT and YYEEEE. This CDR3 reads CASSPDFGDYGYTF. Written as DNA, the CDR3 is TGTGCCAGCAGCCCGGACTTCGGTGACTATGGCTACACCTTC.

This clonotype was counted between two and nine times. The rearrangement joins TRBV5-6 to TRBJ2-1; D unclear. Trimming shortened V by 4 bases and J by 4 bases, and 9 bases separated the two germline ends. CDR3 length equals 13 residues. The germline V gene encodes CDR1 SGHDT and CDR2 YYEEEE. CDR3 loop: CASSPGWYNEQFF. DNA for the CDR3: TGTGCCAGCAGCCCCGGATGGTACAATGAGCAGTTCTTC.

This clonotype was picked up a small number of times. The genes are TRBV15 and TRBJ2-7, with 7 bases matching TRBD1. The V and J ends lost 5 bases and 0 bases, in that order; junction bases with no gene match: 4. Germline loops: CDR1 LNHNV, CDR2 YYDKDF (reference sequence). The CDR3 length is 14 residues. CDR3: CATSPGQVSYEQYF. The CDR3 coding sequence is TGTGCCACCAGCCCCGGACAGGTCTCCTACGAGCAGTACTTC.

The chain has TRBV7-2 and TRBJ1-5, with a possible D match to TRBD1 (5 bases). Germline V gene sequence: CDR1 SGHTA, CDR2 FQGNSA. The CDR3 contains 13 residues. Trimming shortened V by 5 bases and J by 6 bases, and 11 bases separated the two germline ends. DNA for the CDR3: TGTGCCAGCAGCCGGGACCGGAGTCAGCCCCAGCATTTT. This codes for CASSRDRSQPQHF. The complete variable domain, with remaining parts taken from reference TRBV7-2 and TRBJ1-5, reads GAGVSQSPSNKVTEKGKDVELRCDPISGHTALYWYRQSLGQGLEFLIYFQGNSAPDKSGLPSDRFSAERTGGSVSTLTIQRTQQEDSAVYLCASSRDRSQPQHFGDGTRLSIL.

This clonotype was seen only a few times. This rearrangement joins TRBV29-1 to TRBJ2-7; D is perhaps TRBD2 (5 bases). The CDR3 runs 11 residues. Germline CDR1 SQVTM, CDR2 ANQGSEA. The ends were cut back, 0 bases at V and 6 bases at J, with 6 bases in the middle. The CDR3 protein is CSVEDRGEQYF. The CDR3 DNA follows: TGCAGCGTTGAAGATCGGGGCGAGCAGTACTTC.

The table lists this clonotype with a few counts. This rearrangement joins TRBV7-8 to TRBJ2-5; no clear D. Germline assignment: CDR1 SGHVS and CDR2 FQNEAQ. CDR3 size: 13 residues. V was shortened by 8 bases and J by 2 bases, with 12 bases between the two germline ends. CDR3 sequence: CASYPLGQETQYF. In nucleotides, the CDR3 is TGTGCCAGCTACCCCCTAGGTCAAGAGACCCAGTACTTC.

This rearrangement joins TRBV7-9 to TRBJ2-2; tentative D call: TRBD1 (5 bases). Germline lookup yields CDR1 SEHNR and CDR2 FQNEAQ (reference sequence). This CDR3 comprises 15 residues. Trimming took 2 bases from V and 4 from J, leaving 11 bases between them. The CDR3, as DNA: TGTGCCAGCAGCTTAAGGGGTAGAGGCACCGGGGAGCTGTTTTTT. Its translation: CASSLRGRGTGELFF. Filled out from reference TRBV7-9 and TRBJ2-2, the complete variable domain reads DTGVSQNPRHKITKRGQNVTFRCDPISEHNRLYWYRQTLGQGPEFLTYFQNEAQLEKSRLLSDRFSAERPKGSFSTLEIQRTEQGDSAMYLCASSLRGRGTGELFFGEGSRLTVL.